Below are 21 T cell receptor beta chains sequenced from a single sample in a study of T cell repertoires in cytomegalovirus infection. Their antigens remain unidentified. TCRdb reanalysed the reads using MiXCR and keeps one entry per CDR3 protein. Among around 430,000 distinct CDR3 sequences listed, roughly 43% were seen once. Sequenced material: cultured PBMCs, taken from culture after CMV antigen stimulation. These receptors were obtained from a human donor in good health (CMV status not recorded). Some clones in this sample may be carry-over from other donors' samples.

In regard to this clonotype: The junction departs from the called germline gene at one end, perhaps through a read error. V usage is TRBV7-2 and J usage is TRBJ2-7; 8 nucleotides agree with TRBD2. CDR1 is SGHTA and CDR2 is FQGNSA in the germline V gene. CDR3 size: 15 residues. CDR3 DNA: TGTGCCAGCAGCCTCACTAGCGGCGGCTCCTACGAGCAGCACTTC. This encodes CASSLTSGGSYEQHF.

The J gene is TRBJ2-5, the V gene TRBV6-6; 9 positions agree with TRBD2. Per the germline V gene, CDR1 is MNHNY and CDR2 is SVGAGI (reference sequence). J lost 3 bases, V lost 0 bases, and 5 bases had no gene match. The CDR3 length is 16 residues. The CDR3 region has the DNA TGTGCCAGCAGTTACTCGCCGCGGGGGGGTAAAGAGACCCAGTACTTC. It translates to CASSYSPRGGKETQYF.

This chain links TRBV7-2 with TRBJ1-1; TRBD1 is a possible D gene (5 bases). V lost 4 bases and J lost 11, with 20 bases in between. This CDR3 contains 14 residues. Germline V lookup: CDR1 SGHTA, CDR2 FQGNSA. This chain's CDR3 is CASSYPDRQGPAFF. CDR3 sequence (DNA): TGTGCCAGCAGCTATCCGGACCGTCAGGGACCGGCTTTCTTT.

The rearrangement joins TRBV25-1 to TRBJ2-1; D may correspond to TRBD1 or TRBD2 (5 bases each). Germline assignment: CDR1 MGHDK and CDR2 SYGVNS. Between the trimmed V and J ends, which lost 3 bases and 5 bases, there was a span of 17 bases. This CDR3 spans 16 amino acids. The CDR3 DNA is TGTGCCAGCAGTGACCCGGGACCAGCCAACCACAATGAGCAGTTCTTC. Its translation is CASSDPGPANHNEQFF.

The rearrangement uses TRBV20-1 and TRBJ1-1, with TRBD1 as a possible D gene (6 bases). CDR1 DFQATT and CDR2 SNEGSKA come from the germline V gene (reference sequence). Trimming stripped 6 bases from V and 3 bases from J, with 14 bases between. The CDR3 contains 13 residues. CDR3 residues: CSAEQGLDTEAFF. CDR3 DNA sequence: TGCAGTGCCGAACAGGGCCTGGACACTGAAGCTTTCTTT.

The chain uses TRBV5-1 and TRBJ2-7; no firm D call. V shed 4 bases and J shed 6 bases, with 8 bases lying between them. This CDR3 spans 11 amino acids. CDR1 and CDR2 from the germline V gene are SGHRS and YFSETQ. The CDR3 sequence: CASSHSLEQYF. DNA of the CDR3: TGCGCCAGCAGCCATTCCCTCGAGCAGTACTTC.

The chain uses TRBV5-1 and TRBJ2-7; 7 nucleotides agree with TRBD1. Trimming cost V 4 bases and J 8 bases; bases outside gene matches: 12. CDR1 SGHRS and CDR2 YFSETQ come from the germline V gene. CDR3 length: 14 residues. The CDR3 DNA follows: TGCGCCAGCAGCCTGGACAGGAGCCCTGAGAAGCAGTACTTC. It codes for CASSLDRSPEKQYF.

The rearrangement joins TRBV20-1 to TRBJ1-4, with D possibly matching TRBD1 (5 bases). Germline V lookup: CDR1 DFQATT, CDR2 SNEGSKA (reference sequence). The length of the CDR3 is 12 residues. The V end was cut by 7 bases, the J end by 8 bases, with 14 bases between. CDR3 nucleotides: TGCAGTGGAAGGGGCCGGGGGGAAAAACTGTTTTTT. This translates into CSGRGRGEKLFF.

The rearrangement uses TRBV28 and TRBJ1-5; no reliable D call. V was cut by 6 bases and J by 0 bases, with 12 bases left in between. Germline V gene data show CDR1 as MDHEN and CDR2 as SYDVKM. CDR3 length: 15 amino acids. CDR3 sequence: CASRIRGGSNQPQHF. For the CDR3, the DNA is TGTGCCAGCAGGATCAGAGGAGGTAGCAATCAGCCCCAGCATTTT. The variable domain in full, completed from reference TRBV28 and TRBJ1-5, reads DVKVTQSSRYLVKRTGEKVFLECVQDMDHENMFWYRQDPGLGLRLIYFSYDVKMKEKGDIPEGYSVSREKKERFSLILESASTNQTSMYLCASRIRGGSNQPQHFGDGTRLSIL.

This chain joins TRBV5-4 and TRBJ2-3; D remains unclear. The CDR3 contains 14 residues. V was cut by 3 bases and J by 2 bases, with 10 bases left in between. CDR1 and CDR2 (germline): SGHNT, YYREEE (reference sequence). The CDR3 DNA is TGTGCCAGCAGCTCTTCGGCATACACAGATACGCAGTATTTT. Protein sequence: CASSSSAYTDTQYF.

The chain joins TRBV19 to TRBJ2-3; D remains ambiguous. The CDR3 runs 15 residues. V lost 7 bases and J lost 2, with 16 bases in between. Germline assignment: CDR1 LNHDA and CDR2 SQIVND (reference sequence). CDR3 sequence (DNA): TGTGCCAGTAAAACGACCCATTTCAACACAGATACGCAGTATTTT. Its translation is CASKTTHFNTDTQYF.

This clonotype was picked up a small number of times. The genes are TRBV7-6 and TRBJ2-1, with 11 positions matching TRBD2. Trimming took 5 bases from V and 8 from J; bases not matched to a gene: 14. This CDR3 contains 17 residues. Germline-derived CDR1 and CDR2 are SGHVS and FNYEAQ. As DNA, the CDR3 is TGTGCCAGCAGCATGAGACTAGCGGGATTATTGGGGGATGAGCAGTTCTTC. This encodes CASSMRLAGLLGDEQFF.

This chain uses TRBV24-1 with TRBJ1-1, with 7 bases that match TRBD1. Germline values: CDR1 KGHDR, CDR2 SFDVKD. The CDR3 is 14 residues long. Trimming cost V 7 bases and J 4 bases; bases outside gene matches: 8. Written as DNA, the CDR3 is TGTGCCACCAGCCACAGGGGAAAGGGCACTGAAGCTTTCTTT. It yields the protein CATSHRGKGTEAFF.

This clonotype was observed a few times. The rearrangement joins TRBV5-1 to TRBJ2-2; 10 bases are shared with TRBD1. The CDR3 contains 15 residues. Germline V CDR1 and CDR2: SGHRS, YFSETQ. J gave up 6 bases and V 4 bases, and 6 bases lay outside the gene matches. The CDR3 reads CASSPGTGAPGELFF. CDR3 coding DNA: TGCGCCAGCAGCCCCGGGACAGGGGCCCCCGGGGAGCTGTTTTTT.

The chain links TRBV14 to TRBJ2-5; 7 nucleotides match TRBD1. CDR1 and CDR2 from the germline V gene are SGHDN and FVKESK. The CDR3 is 17 residues long. J was trimmed by 5 bases and V by 3 bases; bases with no gene match: 15. The CDR3 DNA sequence: TGTGCCAGCAGCCAGGGGATTGGCAGGGGGTCGTGGGAGACCCAGTACTTC. It is translated as CASSQGIGRGSWETQYF.

This clonotype has a handful of counts. The chain combines TRBV20-1 with TRBJ2-1, with 7 bases identical to TRBD2. V was pared by 0 bases and J by 6 bases, with 2 bases of the junction left unmatched. The length of the CDR3 is 13 residues. Per the germline V gene, CDR1 is DFQATT and CDR2 is SNEGSKA (reference sequence). The CDR3 bases are TGCAGTGCTAGAGAGGGAGGGTTCAATGAGCAGTTCTTC. Its translation is CSAREGGFNEQFF.

The chain employs TRBV19 and TRBJ1-5, with a possible D match to TRBD1 (5 bases). The germline V gene has CDR1 LNHDA and CDR2 SQIVND (reference sequence). V lost 9 bases to trimming and J lost 2 bases, with 11 bases between them. The CDR3 consists of 13 residues. The CDR3 region is CASHGGGNQPQHF. In DNA form, the CDR3 reads TGTGCCAGCCATGGGGGGGGCAATCAGCCCCAGCATTTT.

The sample holds a few counts of this clonotype. The rearrangement joins TRBV7-2 to TRBJ2-7, with TRBD2 matching over 7 bases. This CDR3 is built from 15 residues. Germline CDR1 is SGHTA and CDR2 is FQGNSA. Losses at the gene ends were 5 bases for V and 1 base for J; bases not matched to a gene: 8. DNA for the CDR3: TGTGCCAGCAGCCACCGGGAGCGGGGATCCTACGAGCAGTACTTC. Translated, it gives CASSHRERGSYEQYF.

This chain links TRBV15 with TRBJ2-2; 7 bases fit TRBD2. J lost 4 bases, V lost 4 bases, and 12 bases had no gene match. In germline, CDR1 is LNHNV, CDR2 YYDKDF (reference sequence). This CDR3 contains 17 residues. The CDR3 region is CATSKSLGGVGTGELFF. CDR3 DNA: TGTGCCACCAGCAAGAGTTTGGGAGGGGTTGGCACCGGGGAGCTGTTTTTT.

The rearrangement links TRBV6-5 to TRBJ2-3; perhaps TRBD2 as D (5 bases). This CDR3 region has 17 residues. Germline V gene data show CDR1 as MNHEY and CDR2 as SVGAGI. The ends were cut back, 2 bases at V and 1 base at J, with 16 bases in the middle. This CDR3 reads CASSYEGGGYRTDTQYF. The DNA for the CDR3 is TGTGCCAGCAGTTACGAAGGAGGTGGTTATCGCACAGATACGCAGTATTTT.

This clonotype came up many times. This chain connects TRBV7-2 to TRBJ2-2; D remains unclear. V lost 0 bases and J lost 5, with 13 bases in between. In germline, CDR1 is SGHTA, CDR2 FQGNSA. The CDR3 covers 16 residues. The CDR3 coding sequence is TGTGCCAGCAGCTTAGCGACGAGCGAGAGGACCGGGGAGCTGTTTTTT. Its translation: CASSLATSERTGELFF.